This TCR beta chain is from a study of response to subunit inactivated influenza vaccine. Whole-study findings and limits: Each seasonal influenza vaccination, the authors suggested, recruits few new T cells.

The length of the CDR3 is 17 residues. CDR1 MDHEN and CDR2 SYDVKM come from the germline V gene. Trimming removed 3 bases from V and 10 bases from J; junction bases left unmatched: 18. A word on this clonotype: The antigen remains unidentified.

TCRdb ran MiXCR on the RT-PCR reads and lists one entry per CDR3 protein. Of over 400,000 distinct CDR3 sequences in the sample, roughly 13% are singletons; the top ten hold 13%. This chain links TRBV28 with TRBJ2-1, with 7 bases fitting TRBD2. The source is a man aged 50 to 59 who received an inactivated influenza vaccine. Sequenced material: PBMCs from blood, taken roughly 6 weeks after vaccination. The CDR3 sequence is CASSFISPMGGLGEQFF. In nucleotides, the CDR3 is TGTGCCAGCAGTTTCATTTCCCCGATGGGGGGGTTAGGGGAGCAGTTCTTC.